The clone carrying this T cell receptor (beta chain) was seen a handful of times. What it binds is unknown. The sample belongs to a study of T cells after yellow fever vaccination. 5'RACE template switching produced TCR cDNA carrying a universal primer site and UMIs. TCRdb itself ran the 5' RACE reads through MiXCR, one entry per CDR3 protein. The sample shows around 340,000 distinct CDR3 sequences, 8.7% of them seen only once. Germline CDR1 is SGHRS and CDR2 is YFSETQ. The CDR3 loop spans 15 amino acids. V lost 1 base and J 8 bases, leaving 13 bases between the germline ends. Whole-study results and caveats: The secondary response peaked faster, at day 5 versus 15, but was weaker. Primary-vaccination clones mostly resurfaced post-booster (nearly 97% CD4, under 90% CD8).

Sequencing was performed on PBMCs, taken on the day of the first yellow fever vaccination. The source of this sequence is a man younger than 35 who received the YFV17D yellow fever vaccine. The V call is TRBV5-1, the J call TRBJ1-6, with D perhaps matching TRBD1 (6 bases). The CDR3 loop is CASSLKGVWDSPLHF. The CDR3 DNA follows: TGCGCCAGCAGCTTGAAGGGGGTCTGGGATTCACCCCTCCACTTT.